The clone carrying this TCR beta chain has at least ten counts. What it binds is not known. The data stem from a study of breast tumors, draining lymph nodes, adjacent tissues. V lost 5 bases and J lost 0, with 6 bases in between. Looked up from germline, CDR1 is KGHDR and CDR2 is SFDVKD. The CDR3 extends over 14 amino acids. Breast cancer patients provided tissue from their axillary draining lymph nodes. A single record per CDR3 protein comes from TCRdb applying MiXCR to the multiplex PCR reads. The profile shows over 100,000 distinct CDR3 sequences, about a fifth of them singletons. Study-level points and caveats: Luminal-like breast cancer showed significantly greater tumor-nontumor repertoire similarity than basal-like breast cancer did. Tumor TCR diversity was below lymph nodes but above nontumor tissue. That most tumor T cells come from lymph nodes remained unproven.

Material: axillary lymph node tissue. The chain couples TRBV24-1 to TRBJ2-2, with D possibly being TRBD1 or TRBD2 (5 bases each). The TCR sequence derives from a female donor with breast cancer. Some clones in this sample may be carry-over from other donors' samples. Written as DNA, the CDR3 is TGTGCCACCAGTGGAGGGGCGAACACCGGGGAGCTGTTTTTT. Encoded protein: CATSGGANTGELFF.